The rows below give T cell receptor beta chains drawn from one sample of a study of Ad26.COV2.S vaccination and SARS-CoV-2 variants. Only in-frame clones appear in the TCRdb table, and some are missing; sequencing was by immunoSEQ multiplex PCR. This sample has about 390,000 clones, with less than 90% found just once. The sequenced sample was peripheral blood, obtained in a trial of Ad26.COV2.S vaccine versus placebo. All receptors derive from a person between 18 and 59 years old who received the Ad26.COV2.S COVID-19 vaccine or a placebo. Both conserved end residues are part of each CDR3. D genes are given only for firm matches. Not every row has a clone size; where given, it reads once, few, many or a size class.

D gene: TRBD1
clone size: .
J gene: TRBJ2-5
V gene: TRBV3-1/TRBV3-2
CDR3 protein: CASSQDSDRPLPRQTQYF
CDR3 DNA: TGTGCCAGCAGCCAAGATTCGGACAGGCCCTTGCCTCGCCAGACCCAGTACTTC

D gene: .
clone size: .
J gene: TRBJ2-7
V gene: TRBV4-3
CDR3 protein: CASSQDAGHEQYF
CDR3 DNA: TGCGCCAGCAGCCAAGATGCGGGCCACGAGCAGTACTTC

D gene: TRBD2
clone size: .
J gene: TRBJ2-3
V gene: TRBV6-4
CDR3 protein: CASSEGGGSTDTQYF
CDR3 DNA: TGTGCCAGCAGTGAAGGCGGGGGGAGCACAGATACGCAGTATTTT

D gene: TRBD2
clone size: .
J gene: TRBJ2-2
V gene: TRBV2
CDR3 protein: CASSERGLVNIGELFF
CDR3 DNA: TGTGCCAGCAGTGAACGGGGACTAGTTAATATCGGGGAGCTGTTTTTT

D gene: .
clone size: few
J gene: TRBJ2-3
V gene: TRBV11-2
CDR3 protein: CASSLGVDTQYF
CDR3 DNA: TGTGCCAGCAGCTTAGGGGTGGATACGCAGTATTTT

D gene: TRBD2
clone size: .
J gene: TRBJ2-1
V gene: TRBV30
CDR3 protein: CAWSVVSGEYNEQFF
CDR3 DNA: TGTGCCTGGAGTGTCGTTAGCGGGGAATACAATGAGCAGTTCTTC

D gene: TRBD1
clone size: few
J gene: TRBJ1-2
V gene: TRBV5-6
CDR3 protein: CASSGWTGRDYTF
CDR3 DNA: TGTGCCAGCAGCGGGTGGACAGGGAGGGACTACACCTTC

D gene: .
clone size: .
J gene: TRBJ1-2
V gene: TRBV19
CDR3 protein: CASSIRDVYGYTF
CDR3 DNA: TGTGCCAGTAGTATTAGGGACGTCTATGGCTACACCTTC

D gene: TRBD2
clone size: .
J gene: TRBJ2-5
V gene: TRBV24-1
CDR3 protein: CATSDSLAGGTQTQYF
CDR3 DNA: TGTGCCACCAGTGATTCACTAGCGGGGGGCACTCAGACCCAGTACTTC

D gene: .
clone size: .
J gene: TRBJ2-3
V gene: TRBV3-1/TRBV3-2
CDR3 protein: CASNQDAETSTDTQYF
CDR3 DNA: TGTGCCAGCAACCAAGATGCCGAAACTAGCACAGATACGCAGTATTTT

D gene: .
clone size: once
J gene: TRBJ2-1
V gene: TRBV21-1
CDR3 protein: CASIGQGSDEQFF
CDR3 DNA: TGTGCCAGCATAGGACAGGGGAGCGATGAGCAGTTCTTC

D gene: .
clone size: .
J gene: TRBJ2-5
V gene: TRBV7-2
CDR3 protein: CASSPDLARETQYF
CDR3 DNA: TGTGCCAGCAGCCCGGATTTGGCGAGGGAGACCCAGTACTTC

D gene: .
clone size: few
J gene: TRBJ1-2
V gene: TRBV30
CDR3 protein: CAWSVSLGTYGYTF
CDR3 DNA: TGTGCCTGGAGTGTAAGTCTTGGCACCTATGGCTACACCTTC

D gene: TRBD2
clone size: .
J gene: TRBJ2-5
V gene: TRBV18
CDR3 protein: CASSRGTSPRETQYF
CDR3 DNA: TGTGCCAGCTCACGGGGGACTAGCCCTCGAGAGACCCAGTACTTC

D gene: TRBD1
clone size: .
J gene: TRBJ1-1
V gene: TRBV5-1
CDR3 protein: CASSPRQGAGGTEAFF
CDR3 DNA: TGCGCCAGCAGCCCAAGACAGGGGGCGGGAGGCACTGAAGCTTTCTTT

D gene: .
clone size: .
J gene: TRBJ1-2
V gene: TRBV4-3
CDR3 protein: CASSQDPSSNYGYTF
CDR3 DNA: TGCGCCAGCAGCCAAGATCCGAGCAGTAACTATGGCTACACCTTC

D gene: .
clone size: .
J gene: TRBJ2-1
V gene: TRBV6-5
CDR3 protein: CASSLGPYNEQFF
CDR3 DNA: TGTGCCAGCAGTCTAGGCCCCTACAATGAGCAGTTCTTC

D gene: .
clone size: .
J gene: TRBJ1-1
V gene: TRBV12-5
CDR3 protein: CASGLHYRAEAFF
CDR3 DNA: TGTGCTAGTGGTCTACACTACAGGGCTGAAGCTTTCTTT

D gene: .
clone size: .
J gene: TRBJ1-5
V gene: TRBV10-1
CDR3 protein: CASSDRRTASGYSNQPQHF
CDR3 DNA: TGCGCCAGCAGTGACAGAAGGACAGCCAGTGGATATAGCAATCAGCCCCAGCATTTT

D gene: .
clone size: .
J gene: TRBJ2-5
V gene: TRBV2
CDR3 protein: CASRAGTQETQYF
CDR3 DNA: TGTGCCAGCAGGGCGGGGACTCAAGAGACCCAGTACTTC

D gene: .
clone size: .
J gene: TRBJ2-1
V gene: TRBV24-1
CDR3 protein: CATSDLGTQGSYNEQFF
CDR3 DNA: TGTGCCACCAGTGATTTAGGCACCCAGGGCTCCTACAATGAGCAGTTCTTC

D gene: .
clone size: .
J gene: TRBJ1-4
V gene: TRBV5-1
CDR3 protein: CASSFQGPGHNEKLFF
CDR3 DNA: TGCGCCAGCAGCTTCCAAGGACCCGGGCATAATGAAAAACTGTTTTTT

D gene: TRBD1
clone size: once
J gene: TRBJ1-2
V gene: TRBV5-6
CDR3 protein: CASSLRDRGLYGYTF
CDR3 DNA: TGTGCCAGCAGCTTGCGGGACAGGGGCCTCTATGGCTACACCTTC

D gene: .
clone size: once
J gene: TRBJ1-1
V gene: TRBV6-2/TRBV6-3
CDR3 protein: CASSFFRGTEAFF
CDR3 DNA: TGTGCCAGCAGTTTTTTCCGGGGGACTGAAGCTTTCTTT

D gene: .
clone size: .
J gene: TRBJ1-2
V gene: TRBV5-4
CDR3 protein: CASSRTDAYGYTF
CDR3 DNA: TGTGCCAGCAGCAGGACCGACGCCTATGGCTACACCTTC

D gene: .
clone size: .
J gene: TRBJ1-2
V gene: TRBV6-5
CDR3 protein: CASSFGVRGSGYTF
CDR3 DNA: TGTGCCAGCAGTTTCGGAGTGAGGGGGTCTGGCTACACCTTC

D gene: .
clone size: .
J gene: TRBJ1-1
V gene: TRBV7-9
CDR3 protein: CASRPKGRGDTEAFF
CDR3 DNA: TGTGCCAGCAGACCCAAAGGACGGGGGGACACTGAAGCTTTCTTT

D gene: .
clone size: few
J gene: TRBJ1-4
V gene: TRBV7-9
CDR3 protein: CASSFRGEKLFF
CDR3 DNA: TGTGCCAGCAGCTTTAGGGGTGAAAAACTGTTTTTT

D gene: TRBD1
clone size: .
J gene: TRBJ1-1
V gene: TRBV18
CDR3 protein: CASSPDRAKDTEAFF
CDR3 DNA: TGTGCCAGCTCACCGGACAGGGCCAAAGACACTGAAGCTTTCTTT

D gene: .
clone size: .
J gene: TRBJ1-4
V gene: TRBV14
CDR3 protein: CASSLGQLLGGKLFF
CDR3 DNA: TGTGCCAGCAGCCTCGGACAGCTTCTTGGGGGAAAACTGTTTTTT

D gene: .
clone size: .
J gene: TRBJ1-2
V gene: TRBV7-2
CDR3 protein: CASSLGGSNYGYTF
CDR3 DNA: TGTGCCAGCAGCCTAGGAGGCTCTAACTATGGCTACACCTTC

D gene: .
clone size: .
J gene: TRBJ2-3
V gene: TRBV6-2/TRBV6-3
CDR3 protein: CASSGRDTQYF
CDR3 DNA: TGTGCCAGCAGTGGGCGGGATACGCAGTATTTT

D gene: TRBD2
clone size: .
J gene: TRBJ2-2
V gene: TRBV2
CDR3 protein: CASKPPSGANTGELFF
CDR3 DNA: TGTGCCAGCAAACCCCCTAGCGGGGCGAACACCGGGGAGCTGTTTTTT

D gene: .
clone size: once
J gene: TRBJ1-1
V gene: TRBV15
CDR3 protein: CATSRAGGGPMYPEAFF
CDR3 DNA: TGTGCCACCAGCAGAGCGGGAGGGGGGCCGATGTATCCTGAAGCTTTCTTT

D gene: TRBD2
clone size: .
J gene: TRBJ2-3
V gene: TRBV7-2
CDR3 protein: CASSASGGGTDTQYF
CDR3 DNA: TGTGCCAGCAGTGCTTCGGGGGGGGGCACAGATACGCAGTATTTT

D gene: .
clone size: .
J gene: TRBJ2-1
V gene: TRBV7-8
CDR3 protein: CASSLAGSLNEQFF
CDR3 DNA: TGTGCCAGCAGCTTAGCGGGGTCCCTCAATGAGCAGTTCTTC

D gene: .
clone size: .
J gene: TRBJ1-6
V gene: TRBV5-6
CDR3 protein: CASSQVGDSPLHF
CDR3 DNA: TGTGCCAGCAGCCAAGTGGGTGATTCACCCCTCCACTTT

D gene: TRBD1
clone size: .
J gene: TRBJ1-2
V gene: TRBV5-1
CDR3 protein: CASSRDRPYGYTF
CDR3 DNA: TGCGCCAGCAGCCGGGACAGGCCCTATGGCTACACCTTC

D gene: .
clone size: few
J gene: TRBJ1-1
V gene: TRBV19
CDR3 protein: CASSHRLGEGNTEAFF
CDR3 DNA: TGTGCCAGTAGTCACCGCCTCGGGGAGGGGAACACTGAAGCTTTCTTT

D gene: .
clone size: .
J gene: TRBJ1-1
V gene: TRBV11-2
CDR3 protein: CASSLASNTEAFF
CDR3 DNA: TGTGCCAGCAGCTTAGCCAGTAACACTGAAGCTTTCTTT

D gene: .
clone size: .
J gene: TRBJ1-3
V gene: TRBV7-9
CDR3 protein: CASTPTGIGNTIYF
CDR3 DNA: TGTGCCAGCACCCCCACTGGGATTGGAAACACCATATATTTT

D gene: TRBD2
clone size: .
J gene: TRBJ2-3
V gene: TRBV27
CDR3 protein: CASSLHSSGGASDTQYF
CDR3 DNA: TGTGCCAGCAGTTTACATTCTAGCGGGGGGGCCTCAGATACGCAGTATTTT

D gene: .
clone size: .
J gene: TRBJ2-3
V gene: TRBV20-1
CDR3 protein: CSASRQESLTDTQYF
CDR3 DNA: TGCAGTGCTAGTAGACAGGAGAGCCTCACAGATACGCAGTATTTT

D gene: .
clone size: .
J gene: TRBJ2-3
V gene: TRBV3-1/TRBV3-2
CDR3 protein: CASRQRGRGLTDTQYF
CDR3 DNA: TGTGCCAGCAGGCAAAGGGGGCGGGGGCTCACAGATACGCAGTATTTT

D gene: TRBD1
clone size: .
J gene: TRBJ2-7
V gene: TRBV5-1
CDR3 protein: CASSFLNPGTGLYEQYF
CDR3 DNA: TGCGCCAGCAGCTTTTTGAACCCCGGGACAGGGCTCTACGAGCAGTACTTC

D gene: .
clone size: .
J gene: TRBJ2-3
V gene: TRBV5-6
CDR3 protein: CASSLDLRGGTDTQYF
CDR3 DNA: TGTGCCAGCAGCTTGGACCTCAGGGGAGGCACAGATACGCAGTATTTT

D gene: .
clone size: .
J gene: TRBJ2-3
V gene: TRBV7-6
CDR3 protein: CASSLMADTQYF
CDR3 DNA: TGTGCCAGCAGCTTAATGGCTGATACGCAGTATTTT

D gene: .
clone size: .
J gene: TRBJ1-4
V gene: TRBV6-5
CDR3 protein: CASGPGTDEKLFF
CDR3 DNA: TGTGCCAGCGGGCCGGGTACCGATGAAAAACTGTTTTTT

D gene: .
clone size: .
J gene: TRBJ2-3
V gene: TRBV10-1
CDR3 protein: CASSSGTRTDTQYF
CDR3 DNA: TGCGCCAGCAGTTCCGGGACTCGGACAGATACGCAGTATTTT

D gene: .
clone size: .
J gene: TRBJ2-1
V gene: TRBV14
CDR3 protein: CASSQDRDRPKEQFF
CDR3 DNA: TGTGCCAGCAGCCAAGACAGGGATCGGCCGAAGGAGCAGTTCTTC